Below are 28 T cell receptor beta chains sequenced from a single sample in a study of blood T cell repertoires in COVID-19. Using immunoSEQ multiplex PCR, the repertoire was profiled, and TCRdb retains in-frame clones only, with some absent. There are around 200,000 clones in the sample; roughly nine tenths occur only once, and about 2.2% lies in the top ten. Sequences were obtained from peripheral blood. The receptors come from a woman aged 45-65 years with acute or convalescent COVID-19.

This clone was seen more than once but under ten times. The chain uses TRBV20-1 and TRBJ1-1; possible D gene TRBD1, 5 bases. CDR3 length equals 10 residues. The germline V gene encodes CDR1 DFQATT and CDR2 SNEGSKA (reference sequence). The CDR3 DNA is TGCAGCCTGGGGCCCCCGGAAGCTTTCTTT. Its protein product is CSLGPPEAFF.

This clone was detected once. The chain has TRBV9 and TRBJ1-2; TRBD1 is a possible D gene (6 bases). Germline-derived CDR1 and CDR2 are SGDLS and YYNGEE. V was clipped by 4 bases and J by 3 bases, with 10 bases between them. CDR3 length: 13 residues. CDR3 sequence (DNA): TGTGCCAGCAGCCCTCAGGGGTACTATGGCTACACCTTC. The encoded protein is CASSPQGYYGYTF.

The chain uses TRBV30 and TRBJ2-2; 7 nucleotides align to TRBD1. The J segment lost 1 base and the V segment lost 3 bases, leaving 8 bases of the junction unmatched. CDR1 and CDR2 from the germline V gene are GTSNPN and SVGIG (reference sequence). This CDR3 region has 16 residues. Here the CDR3 DNA reads TGTGCCTGGAGAACCAAAGGGACAGTGAACACCGGGGAGCTGTTTTTT. This gives the protein CAWRTKGTVNTGELFF. The full variable domain, completed using reference TRBV30 and TRBJ2-2, is SQTIHQWPATLVQPVGSPLSLECTVEGTSNPNLYWYRQAAGRGLQLLFYSVGIGQISSEVPQNLSASRPQDRQFILSSKKLLLSDSGFYLCAWRTKGTVNTGELFFGEGSRLTVL.

CDR3 amino acids: CSVPGQGAYEQYF. The CDR3 DNA reads as TGCAGCGTCCCGGGACAGGGGGCCTACGAGCAGTACTTC. J is TRBJ2-7 and V is TRBV29-1, with 11 bases aligning to TRBD1. The germline V gene has CDR1 SQVTM and CDR2 ANQGSEA. CDR3 length equals 13 residues. Trimming took 6 bases from V and 2 from J; bases not matched to a gene: 3.

The gene calls are TRBV10-3 and TRBJ1-5; D is unclear. Trimming removed 8 bases at V and 0 bases at J, with 17 bases between. The CDR3 runs to 16 residues. Germline V CDR1 and CDR2: ENHRY, SYGVKD. The CDR3 loop reads CAISEEAYYSNQPQHF. DNA of the CDR3: TGTGCCATCTCTGAGGAGGCCTACTATAGCAATCAGCCCCAGCATTTT.

The rearrangement joins TRBV7-9 to TRBJ2-7; 11 bases are shared with TRBD1. The CDR3 has 15 residues. Germline V gene lookup returns CDR1 SEHNR and CDR2 FQNEAQ (reference sequence). The V gene end was trimmed by 5 bases and the J gene end by 6 bases; junction bases not matched to a gene: 9. DNA for the CDR3: TGTGCCAGCAGCCGGGGGACAGGGGGAGGCTCCGAGCAGTACTTC. Amino acid sequence: CASSRGTGGGSEQYF.

V usage is TRBV7-2 and J usage is TRBJ2-7, with D perhaps matching TRBD2 (5 bases). V was clipped by 1 base and J by 2 bases, with 9 bases between them. This CDR3 spans 14 amino acids. Per the germline V gene, CDR1 is SGHTA and CDR2 is FQGNSA. CDR3 residues: CASSLGGLTYEQYF. The CDR3 DNA follows: TGTGCCAGCAGCTTAGGAGGGCTAACCTACGAGCAGTACTTC.

The chain carries TRBV7-2 and TRBJ2-1, with 16 bases matching TRBD2. After removal of 4 bases from V and 5 bases from J, the junction contained 5 bases not matched to a gene. This CDR3 region has 17 residues. The V gene's germline CDR1 is SGHTA and CDR2 FQGNSA. DNA of the CDR3: TGTGCCAGCAGCTCGCTGGGACTAGCGGGAGGGCACAATGAGCAGTTCTTC. Protein: CASSSLGLAGGHNEQFF.

Written as DNA, the CDR3 is TGCGCCAGCAGTCAACCTGCAGGGGACGGCTACACCTTC. This sequence encodes CASSQPAGDGYTF. The chain joins TRBV23-1 to TRBJ1-2; D might be TRBD1 (6 bases). TRBV23-1 qualifies as an ORF whose function is uncertain. The germline V and J ends were trimmed by 2 bases and 8 bases, with 12 bases remaining between them. The CDR3 runs to 13 residues.

This sequence joins TRBV3-1 (or the pseudogene TRBV3-2) and TRBJ1-1; tentative D call: TRBD1 (6 bases). Trimming took 4 bases from V and 0 from J, leaving 18 bases between them. CDR1 is LGHDT and CDR2 is YNNKEL in the germline V gene (reference sequence). The CDR3 spans 17 residues. The CDR3 sequence: CASSLLFDRTLNTEAFF. The CDR3 DNA sequence: TGTGCCAGCAGCCTACTTTTTGACAGGACCCTGAACACTGAAGCTTTCTTT.

This chain joins TRBV18 and TRBJ1-4; TRBD1 might be the D (5 bases). The V gene's germline CDR1 is KGHSH and CDR2 LQKENI. The CDR3 is 15 residues long. The V and J ends lost 1 base and 6 bases respectively, with 12 bases between them. The CDR3 nucleotides are TGTGCCAGCTCACCACTTCAGGGCCCCGATGAAAAACTGTTTTTT. As protein: CASSPLQGPDEKLFF.

This clone has only a few counts. The rearrangement joins TRBV6-5 to TRBJ2-2; D unclear. Trimming cost V 3 bases and J 4 bases, with 12 bases left between them. Germline-derived CDR1 and CDR2 are MNHEY and SVGAGI. This CDR3 is built from 15 residues. The CDR3 sequence is CASSYFEVVTGELFF. The CDR3 coding sequence is TGTGCCAGCAGTTATTTCGAGGTGGTCACCGGGGAGCTGTTTTTT.

The chain carries TRBV9 and TRBJ1-1; 7 bases agree with TRBD1. This CDR3 has 14 residues. The V and J ends lost 4 bases and 3 bases, in that order; junction bases with no gene match: 6. The V gene's germline CDR1 is SGDLS and CDR2 YYNGEE. This CDR3 reads CASSSRDSYTEAFF. CDR3 sequence (DNA): TGTGCCAGCAGCTCCCGGGACAGCTACACTGAAGCTTTCTTT.

J is TRBJ2-6 and V is TRBV3-1 (or the pseudogene TRBV3-2); 7 nucleotides align to TRBD2. CDR1 LGHDT and CDR2 YNNKEL come from the germline V gene (reference sequence). The CDR3 runs to 16 residues. J gave up 4 bases and V 4 bases, and 7 bases lay outside the gene matches. The CDR3 loop is CASSPREGSGANVLTF. The DNA for the CDR3 is TGTGCCAGCAGCCCTAGGGAGGGTAGCGGGGCCAACGTCCTGACTTTC.

This clone appeared a single time. V is TRBV7-2 and J is TRBJ1-1; D might be TRBD1 (5 bases). The germline gives CDR1 SGHTA, CDR2 FQGNSA. Trimming stripped 1 base from V and 4 bases from J, with 13 bases between. The CDR3 is made up of 15 amino acids. CDR3 protein: CASSLVGGAGTEAFF. CDR3 nucleotides: TGTGCCAGCAGCTTAGTTGGGGGAGCGGGCACTGAAGCTTTCTTT. The whole variable domain, remainder taken from reference TRBV7-2 and TRBJ1-1, is GAGVSQSPSNKVTEKGKDVELRCDPISGHTALYWYRQSLGQGLEFLIYFQGNSAPDKSGLPSDRFSAERTGGSVSTLTIQRTQQEDSAVYLCASSLVGGAGTEAFFGQGTRLTVV.

This clone has just one count. The chain carries TRBV27 and TRBJ2-5; D is possibly TRBD2 (5 bases). This CDR3 spans 17 amino acids. Germline-derived CDR1 and CDR2 are MNHEY and SMNVEV (reference sequence). V was trimmed by 7 bases and J by 0 bases, leaving 21 bases between them. CDR3 loop: CASKGGPGKRNQETQYF. The CDR3 coding sequence is TGTGCCAGCAAGGGCGGGCCCGGGAAAAGGAACCAAGAGACCCAGTACTTC.

This chain links TRBV24-1 with TRBJ2-2; D gene ambiguous. The CDR3 is 17 residues long. V shed 4 bases and J shed 3 bases, with 17 bases lying between them. The V gene's germline CDR1 is KGHDR and CDR2 SFDVKD. The CDR3 nucleotides read TGTGCCACCAGTGACCCGAACGGTATCTCTCACACCGGGGAGCTGTTTTTT. The encoded protein is CATSDPNGISHTGELFF.

V usage is TRBV14 and J usage is TRBJ2-7; TRBD2 matches 14 bases. V dropped 4 bases and J dropped 2; count of bases not matched to a gene: 7. The CDR3 loop spans 17 amino acids. The V gene's germline CDR1 is SGHDN and CDR2 FVKESK. Here the CDR3 reads CASSPGLAGDLPYEQYF. CDR3 nucleotides: TGTGCCAGCAGCCCGGGACTAGCGGGAGACTTACCCTACGAGCAGTACTTC.

The chain uses TRBV19 and TRBJ1-1; D is unresolved. The germline V gene has CDR1 LNHDA and CDR2 SQIVND (reference sequence). The CDR3 totals 14 residues. Trimming shortened V by 6 bases and J by 2 bases, and 13 bases separated the two germline ends. This CDR3 reads CASRMPGGNTEAFF. The CDR3 nucleotides are TGTGCCAGTAGGATGCCGGGTGGTAACACTGAAGCTTTCTTT. Full variable domain (missing parts from reference TRBV19 and TRBJ1-1): DGGITQSPKYLFRKEGQNVTLSCEQNLNHDAMYWYRQDPGQGLRLIYYSQIVNDFQKGDIAEGYSVSREKKESFPLTVTSAQKNPTAFYLCASRMPGGNTEAFFGQGTRLTVV.

The chain joins TRBV6-5 to TRBJ1-1, with D possibly TRBD1 on 5 matching bases. V was clipped by 7 bases and J by 4 bases, with 19 bases between them. CDR1 MNHEY and CDR2 SVGAGI come from the germline V gene. The CDR3 consists of 15 residues. CDR3 residues: CASTENLVQATEAFF. CDR3 coding DNA: TGTGCCAGCACCGAAAACCTAGTACAGGCCACTGAAGCTTTCTTT.

The chain has TRBV10-1 and TRBJ2-1; D uncertain. Between the trimmed V and J ends, which lost 4 bases and 6 bases, there was a span of 7 bases. The CDR3 spans 12 residues. Germline CDR1 WNHNN, CDR2 SYGVQD (reference sequence). In DNA, the CDR3 is TGCGCCAGCAGTGGCGCAACCAATGAGCAGTTCTTC. It encodes CASSGATNEQFF.

The chain has TRBV5-6 and TRBJ1-6; tentatively, D is TRBD1 (5 bases). This CDR3 contains 19 residues. Germline V CDR1 and CDR2: SGHDT, YYEEEE. With 0 bases removed from V and 1 base from J, the gap between germline ends came to 17 bases. This chain's CDR3 is CASSLEGGAGSSYNSPLHF. Written as DNA, the CDR3 is TGTGCCAGCAGCTTGGAAGGAGGGGCTGGAAGTTCCTATAATTCACCCCTCCACTTT.

This clone was seen a handful of times. The rearrangement uses TRBV19 and TRBJ1-6; 8 positions agree with TRBD1. The CDR3 runs 16 residues. Per germline, CDR1 LNHDA and CDR2 SQIVND (reference sequence). V was pared by 7 bases and J by 10 bases, with 15 bases of the junction left unmatched. CDR3 amino acids: CASTRKQGQGWSPLHF. The CDR3 DNA follows: TGTGCCAGTACAAGAAAACAAGGACAGGGATGGTCACCCCTCCACTTT.

The chain joins TRBV7-9 to TRBJ1-1; possible D gene TRBD1, 6 bases. Trimming pared 5 bases from V and 4 bases from J, leaving 8 bases between. The CDR3 is 12 residues long. Germline-derived CDR1 and CDR2 are SEHNR and FQNEAQ (reference sequence). The CDR3 reads CASSQGSTEAFF. The CDR3 bases are TGTGCCAGCAGCCAGGGGTCCACTGAAGCTTTCTTT.

This chain links TRBV4-1 with TRBJ2-7; TRBD2 matches 9 bases. The CDR3 loop spans 14 amino acids. CDR1 is MGHRA and CDR2 is YSYEKL in the germline V gene. V gave up 0 bases and J gave up 9 bases; unmatched junction bases: 6. The CDR3, as DNA: TGCGCCAGCAGCCAAGATTATCGGCGGGAGGGGCAGTACTTC. Translating it yields CASSQDYRREGQYF.

The chain links TRBV5-5 to TRBJ1-2; 7 positions match TRBD1. The J segment lost 6 bases and the V segment lost 3 bases, leaving 5 bases of the junction unmatched. The CDR3 runs to 13 residues. Germline loops: CDR1 SGHKS, CDR2 YYEKEE (reference sequence). The CDR3 DNA reads TGTGCCAGCAGCTCAGCAGGGGGAGATGGCTACACCTTC. This encodes CASSSAGGDGYTF.

This clone was found many times. The chain combines TRBV30 with TRBJ1-6, with TRBD1 matching over 7 bases. The germline V gene encodes CDR1 GTSNPN and CDR2 SVGIG (reference sequence). This CDR3 region has 13 residues. V lost 5 bases and J lost 10; bases outside the gene matches: 8. The CDR3 sequence: CAWGGQVKSPLHF. Written as DNA, the CDR3 is TGTGCCTGGGGTGGACAGGTTAAATCACCCCTCCACTTT. Variable domain in full (rest from reference TRBV30 and TRBJ1-6): SQTIHQWPATLVQPVGSPLSLECTVEGTSNPNLYWYRQAAGRGLQLLFYSVGIGQISSEVPQNLSASRPQDRQFILSSKKLLLSDSGFYLCAWGGQVKSPLHFGNGTRLTVT.

The chain has TRBV4-2 and TRBJ1-6; D may be TRBD1 (5 bases). The CDR3 has 14 residues. Germline V gene lookup returns CDR1 LGHNA and CDR2 YNFKEQ. Trimming took off 4 bases at V and 4 bases at J, with 8 bases between the two ends. In DNA, the CDR3 is TGTGCCAGCAGCCCGACAGAGTATAATTCACCCCTCCACTTT. Protein sequence: CASSPTEYNSPLHF.